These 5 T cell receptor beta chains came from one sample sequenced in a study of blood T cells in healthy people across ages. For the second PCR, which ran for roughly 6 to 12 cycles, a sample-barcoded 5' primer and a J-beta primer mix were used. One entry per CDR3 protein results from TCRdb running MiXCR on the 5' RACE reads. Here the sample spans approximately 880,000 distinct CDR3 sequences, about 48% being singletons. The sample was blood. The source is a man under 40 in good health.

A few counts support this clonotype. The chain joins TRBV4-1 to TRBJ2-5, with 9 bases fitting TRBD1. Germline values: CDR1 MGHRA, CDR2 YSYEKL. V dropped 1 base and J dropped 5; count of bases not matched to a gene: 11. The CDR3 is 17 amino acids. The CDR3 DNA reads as TGCGCCAGCAGCCAAGCTACCCCTACAGGGGGCGGGGAGACCCAGTACTTC. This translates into CASSQATPTGGGETQYF.

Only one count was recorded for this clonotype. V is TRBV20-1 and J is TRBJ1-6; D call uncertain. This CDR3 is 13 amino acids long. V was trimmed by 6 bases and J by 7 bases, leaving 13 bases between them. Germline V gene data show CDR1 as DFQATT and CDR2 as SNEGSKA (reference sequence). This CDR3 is CSAKRQANSPLHF. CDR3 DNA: TGCAGTGCCAAAAGGCAGGCAAATTCACCCCTCCACTTT.

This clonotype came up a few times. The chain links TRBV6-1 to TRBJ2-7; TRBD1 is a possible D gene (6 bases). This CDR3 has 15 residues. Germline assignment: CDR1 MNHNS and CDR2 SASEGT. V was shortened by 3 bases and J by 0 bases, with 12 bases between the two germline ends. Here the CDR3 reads CASSDRQDSSYEQYF. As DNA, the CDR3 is TGTGCCAGCAGTGATAGACAGGACAGCTCCTACGAGCAGTACTTC.

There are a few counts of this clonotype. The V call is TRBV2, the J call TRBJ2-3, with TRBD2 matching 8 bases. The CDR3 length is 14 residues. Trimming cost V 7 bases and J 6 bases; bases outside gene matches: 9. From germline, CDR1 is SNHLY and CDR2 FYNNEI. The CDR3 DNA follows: TGTGCCAGCATCAGCGGGGGTACCCTCGATACGCAGTATTTT. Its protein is CASISGGTLDTQYF.

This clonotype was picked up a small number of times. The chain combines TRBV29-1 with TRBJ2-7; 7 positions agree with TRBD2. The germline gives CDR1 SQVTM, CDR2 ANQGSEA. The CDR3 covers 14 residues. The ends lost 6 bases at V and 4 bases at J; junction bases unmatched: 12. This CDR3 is CSVSRVAGLYEQYF. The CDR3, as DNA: TGCAGCGTCTCCCGGGTAGCGGGTTTGTACGAGCAGTACTTC.